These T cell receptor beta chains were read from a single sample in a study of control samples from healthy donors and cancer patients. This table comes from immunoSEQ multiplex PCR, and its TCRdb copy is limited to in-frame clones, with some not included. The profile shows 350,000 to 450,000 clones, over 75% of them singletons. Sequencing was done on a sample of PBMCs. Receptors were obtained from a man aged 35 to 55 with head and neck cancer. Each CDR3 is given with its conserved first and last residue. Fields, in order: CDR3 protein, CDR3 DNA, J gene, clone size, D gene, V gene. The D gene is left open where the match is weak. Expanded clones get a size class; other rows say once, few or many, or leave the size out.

CDR3 protein: CASSFSGGSYEQYF
CDR3 DNA: TGTGCCAGCAGTTTTTCAGGGGGCTCCTACGAGCAGTACTTC
J gene: TRBJ2-7
clone size: -
D gene: TRBD1
V gene: TRBV28

CDR3 protein: CASSILEVMGNQPQHF
CDR3 DNA: TGTGCCAGTAGTATATTGGAGGTGATGGGCAATCAGCCCCAGCATTTT
J gene: TRBJ1-5
clone size: -
D gene: -
V gene: TRBV19

CDR3 protein: CASSLTGTGNTEAFF
CDR3 DNA: TGTGCCAGCAGTCTCACCGGGACAGGTAACACTGAAGCTTTCTTT
J gene: TRBJ1-1
clone size: -
D gene: TRBD1
V gene: TRBV2

CDR3 protein: CASSMTGGPSYEQYF
CDR3 DNA: TGTGCCAGCAGCATGACAGGGGGCCCTTCCTACGAGCAGTACTTC
J gene: TRBJ2-7
clone size: -
D gene: TRBD1
V gene: TRBV6-5

CDR3 protein: CASSSPPYEQYF
CDR3 DNA: TGTGCCAGCAGTTCCCCCCCATACGAGCAGTACTTC
J gene: TRBJ2-7
clone size: -
D gene: -
V gene: TRBV27

CDR3 protein: CASSPRDSGANVLTF
CDR3 DNA: TGTGCCAGCAGCCCCAGGGACTCTGGGGCCAACGTCCTGACTTTC
J gene: TRBJ2-6
clone size: once
D gene: -
V gene: TRBV4-2

CDR3 protein: CASATGGLSDEQYF
CDR3 DNA: TGTGCCAGCGCGACAGGGGGCTTGAGCGACGAGCAGTACTTC
J gene: TRBJ2-7
clone size: -
D gene: TRBD1
V gene: TRBV27

CDR3 protein: CASSRDRPSNEQFF
CDR3 DNA: TGTGCCAGCAGCCGGGATAGGCCAAGCAATGAGCAGTTCTTC
J gene: TRBJ2-1
clone size: -
D gene: -
V gene: TRBV7-2

CDR3 protein: CASSSALGNTGELFF
CDR3 DNA: TGTGCCAGCAGCTCGGCCCTCGGGAACACCGGGGAGCTGTTTTTT
J gene: TRBJ2-2
clone size: few
D gene: -
V gene: TRBV11-2

CDR3 protein: CASSWETEETQYF
CDR3 DNA: TGTGCCAGCAGTTGGGAGACAGAAGAGACCCAGTACTTC
J gene: TRBJ2-5
clone size: -
D gene: -
V gene: TRBV12-3/TRBV12-4

CDR3 protein: CASSFGVEETQYF
CDR3 DNA: TGCGCCAGCAGCTTTGGAGTGGAGGAGACCCAGTACTTC
J gene: TRBJ2-5
clone size: -
D gene: -
V gene: TRBV5-1

CDR3 protein: CASTLGNEQFF
CDR3 DNA: TGTGCCAGCACCTTGGGGAATGAGCAGTTCTTC
J gene: TRBJ2-1
clone size: -
D gene: -
V gene: TRBV6-5

CDR3 protein: CASRSQGFSYNEQFF
CDR3 DNA: TGCGCCAGCAGATCCCAGGGTTTTTCCTACAATGAGCAGTTCTTC
J gene: TRBJ2-1
clone size: -
D gene: -
V gene: TRBV5-1

CDR3 protein: CASSKDRLYEQYF
CDR3 DNA: TGTGCCAGCTCGAAGGACCGCCTGTACGAGCAGTACTTC
J gene: TRBJ2-7
clone size: -
D gene: -
V gene: TRBV2

CDR3 protein: CATSDFGRAGRYNEQFF
CDR3 DNA: TGTGCCACCAGTGATTTTGGGAGGGCCGGCAGATACAATGAGCAGTTCTTC
J gene: TRBJ2-1
clone size: -
D gene: TRBD2
V gene: TRBV24-1

CDR3 protein: CATSREGGMGTGNYGYTF
CDR3 DNA: TGTGCCACCAGCAGAGAGGGTGGGATGGGAACAGGGAACTATGGCTACACCTTC
J gene: TRBJ1-2
clone size: -
D gene: -
V gene: TRBV15

CDR3 protein: CAITRTAVNQPQHF
CDR3 DNA: TGTGCCATCACTAGGACAGCGGTCAATCAGCCCCAGCATTTT
J gene: TRBJ1-5
clone size: -
D gene: -
V gene: TRBV10-3

CDR3 protein: CASTQLDDTGELFF
CDR3 DNA: TGTGCCAGCACTCAGCTTGATGACACCGGGGAGCTGTTTTTT
J gene: TRBJ2-2
clone size: -
D gene: -
V gene: TRBV11-2

CDR3 protein: CASSLGASLGNEQFF
CDR3 DNA: TGCGCCAGCAGCTTGGGGGCTAGCTTGGGCAATGAGCAGTTCTTC
J gene: TRBJ2-1
clone size: few
D gene: -
V gene: TRBV5-1

CDR3 protein: CATSDRTGLGYTF
CDR3 DNA: TGTGCCACCAGTGACCGGACAGGGTTAGGCTACACCTTC
J gene: TRBJ1-2
clone size: -
D gene: TRBD1
V gene: TRBV24-1

CDR3 protein: CSVSRAQLVGEQFF
CDR3 DNA: TGCAGCGTTTCCCGGGCTCAGCTAGTCGGTGAGCAGTTCTTC
J gene: TRBJ2-1
clone size: -
D gene: -
V gene: TRBV29-1

CDR3 protein: CASSLSVPPPGASTDTQYF
CDR3 DNA: TGCGCCAGCAGCTTGTCGGTCCCCCCCCCAGGGGCCAGCACAGATACGCAGTATTTT
J gene: TRBJ2-3
clone size: -
D gene: -
V gene: TRBV5-1

CDR3 protein: CASSIDLKNTGELFF
CDR3 DNA: TGTGCCAGTAGTATAGATTTAAAGAACACCGGGGAGCTGTTTTTT
J gene: TRBJ2-2
clone size: -
D gene: -
V gene: TRBV19

CDR3 protein: CASRLEGLAGGYEQYF
CDR3 DNA: TGTGCAAGTCGCTTAGAGGGACTAGCGGGAGGGTACGAGCAGTACTTC
J gene: TRBJ2-7
clone size: -
D gene: -
V gene: TRBV12-2

CDR3 protein: CASSQMNGDTDTQYF
CDR3 DNA: TGTGCCAGCAGCCAAATGAACGGCGACACAGATACGCAGTATTTT
J gene: TRBJ2-3
clone size: -
D gene: -
V gene: TRBV4-2

CDR3 protein: CASSYTGQLQETQYF
CDR3 DNA: TGTGCCAGCAGTTACACGGGACAGCTTCAAGAGACCCAGTACTTC
J gene: TRBJ2-5
clone size: -
D gene: TRBD1
V gene: TRBV6-2/TRBV6-3

CDR3 protein: CATSRDTGRGYEQYF
CDR3 DNA: TGTGCCACCAGCAGAGATACGGGCCGGGGCTACGAGCAGTACTTC
J gene: TRBJ2-7
clone size: -
D gene: -
V gene: TRBV15

CDR3 protein: CSVEASMNTEAFF
CDR3 DNA: TGCAGCGTTGAGGCCAGTATGAACACTGAAGCTTTCTTT
J gene: TRBJ1-1
clone size: -
D gene: -
V gene: TRBV29-1

CDR3 protein: CASRDRLASSYEQYF
CDR3 DNA: TGTGCCAGCAGGGACAGACTAGCCTCATCCTACGAGCAGTACTTC
J gene: TRBJ2-7
clone size: -
D gene: -
V gene: TRBV6-5

CDR3 protein: CASSLVGQQFF
CDR3 DNA: TGTGCCAGCAGCTTAGTTGGACAGCAGTTCTTC
J gene: TRBJ2-1
clone size: -
D gene: -
V gene: TRBV11-2

CDR3 protein: CASSSRNTGVRELFF
CDR3 DNA: TGTGCCAGCAGTTCTCGGAACACAGGGGTCCGGGAGCTGTTTTTT
J gene: TRBJ2-2
clone size: -
D gene: TRBD1
V gene: TRBV28

CDR3 protein: CASSFAGQLINQPQHF
CDR3 DNA: TGTGCCAGCAGTTTTGCGGGACAGCTTATCAATCAGCCCCAGCATTTT
J gene: TRBJ1-5
clone size: -
D gene: TRBD1
V gene: TRBV7-2

CDR3 protein: CASSLGQYSYEQYF
CDR3 DNA: TGTGCCAGCAGCTTGGGTCAGTACTCCTACGAGCAGTACTTC
J gene: TRBJ2-7
clone size: once
D gene: -
V gene: TRBV5-6

CDR3 protein: CASSLGERPGWYF
CDR3 DNA: TGTGCCAGCAGTTTAGGGGAAAGGCCAGGGTGGTATTTT
J gene: TRBJ2-3
clone size: once
D gene: -
V gene: TRBV7-2

CDR3 protein: CASSALRDRGRWGYTF
CDR3 DNA: TGTGCCAGTAGTGCGCTCCGGGACAGGGGGCGATGGGGCTACACCTTC
J gene: TRBJ1-2
clone size: -
D gene: TRBD1
V gene: TRBV19

CDR3 protein: CATSEGLAGGYEQFF
CDR3 DNA: TGTGCCACCAGTGAGGGGCTAGCGGGAGGGTATGAGCAGTTCTTC
J gene: TRBJ2-1
clone size: -
D gene: TRBD2
V gene: TRBV24-1

CDR3 protein: CASSQRLAVYNEQFF
CDR3 DNA: TGTGCCAGCAGCCAACGACTAGCGGTCTACAATGAGCAGTTCTTC
J gene: TRBJ2-1
clone size: -
D gene: TRBD2
V gene: TRBV3-1/TRBV3-2